This is a list of T cell receptor beta chains from one sample in a study of cytomegalovirus exposure and HLA in healthy donors. Using immunoSEQ multiplex PCR, the repertoire was profiled, and TCRdb retains in-frame clones only, with some absent. The table includes around 150,000 clones, around 79% detected once. Input material: PBMCs. These receptor sequences come from a human donor in good health. Each CDR3 is given with its conserved first and last residue. A D gene is named only where the DNA matches it firmly. The size of a clone is reported for some rows only, either as once, few or many, or as a class for expanded clones.

size,D,V,J,DNA,CDR3
once,TRBD1,TRBV4-1,TRBJ1-5,TGCGCCAGCAGCCAAGAGGCAGGGGGTCAGCCCCAGCATTTT,CASSQEAGGQPQHF
-,TRBD1,TRBV5-1,TRBJ1-1,TGCGCCAGCAGCTTGGCTGTCGGGACAGGGGTAGCTTTCTTT,CASSLAVGTGVAFF
once,-,TRBV7-9,TRBJ2-2,TGTGCCAGTCTCGACTTAGAGTCGTTGACCGGGGAGCTGTTTTTT,CASLDLESLTGELFF
-,-,TRBV5-1,TRBJ2-7,TGCGCCAGCAGCCCCTACAGGTCCTCCTACGAGCAGTACTTC,CASSPYRSSYEQYF
-,TRBD1,TRBV27,TRBJ2-2,TGTGCCAGCAACCGCAGGGGGCGCGGGGACGGGGAGCTGTTTTTT,CASNRRGRGDGELFF
-,-,TRBV5-1,TRBJ2-7,TGCGCCAGCAGCTTGGCCCCCAGGGTTCCCGCCTACGAGCAGTACTTC,CASSLAPRVPAYEQYF
-,TRBD2,TRBV6-1,TRBJ2-3,TGTGCCAGCAGGGCTCTAGCGGGGGGGCCGGGTACGCAGTATTTT,CASRALAGGPGTQYF
-,-,TRBV30,TRBJ1-2,TGTGCCTGGAGTGTGGCGGTGAATACTAACTATGGCTACACCTTC,CAWSVAVNTNYGYTF
-,TRBD2,TRBV30,TRBJ2-3,TGTGCCTGCCACTCGGGACTAGCGGGGGCGGGAGATACGCAGTATTTT,CACHSGLAGAGDTQYF
-,TRBD2,TRBV15,TRBJ2-2,TGTGCCACCAGCAGGGGGGGGTCCGGCGCCGGGGAGCTGTTTTTT,CATSRGGSGAGELFF
-,-,TRBV30,TRBJ1-1,TGTGCCTGGAGTTGGAGACGGAGTGAAGTGACTGAAGCTTTCTTT,CAWSWRRSEVTEAFF
-,TRBD2,TRBV30,TRBJ2-4,TGTGCCTGGGGGAGGGTGAGAGATACAAGAAAAAACATTCAGTACTTC,CAWGRVRDTRKNIQYF
few,TRBD1,TRBV19,TRBJ1-5,TGTGCCAGTATCCACCTCGACACCCGACAGGGGAAAGGCAGCAATCAGCCCCAGCATTTT,CASIHLDTRQGKGSNQPQHF
-,-,TRBV28,TRBJ2-1,TGTGCCAGCAGTTTAGCCGGGACATCCTACAATGAGCAGTTCTTC,CASSLAGTSYNEQFF